This T cell receptor beta chain was identified during a study of blood T cell repertoires in COVID-19 (dated by TCRdb to the early 2020s). The study in broad terms: The collaborator samples originated in the United States, Italy and Spain and spanned the acute and convalescent phases of COVID-19. A freely available public database, intended as a resource for researchers studying the immune response to SARS-CoV-2, is where the repertoires were released. The dataset comprised deeply sampled blood TCRbeta repertoires from subjects exposed to, actively infected with, or recovered from COVID-19. Sample metadata almost always included a de-identified subject ID, COVID-19 status, age in years and sex. The samples were drawn from the first 160 participants of the ongoing ImmuneRACE study and from 1,254 subjects provided by 6 global collaborators. Where HLA class I and class II types were available, the types were taken from metadata supplied by the sample provider, not from assay-based typing. The material from the prospective study consisted of cDNA or gDNA derived from T cells, B-cell-depleted T cells, or PBMCs. What the study reported, not specific to this receptor: Clinical and demographic metadata were provided uncurated, with the amount varying by source and participant.

TCRbeta CDR3 regions were amplified from genomic DNA by means of the immunoSEQ Assay, a bias-controlled multiplex PCR. Per the original workflow: The number of nucleated cells in each sample was estimated from the amplification of reference gene primers within the assay. To quantify the absolute abundance of each unique TCRbeta CDR3 rearrangement, sequence reads were collapsed and filtered. For each sample, productive Simpson clonality was calculated as the square root of Simpson's diversity index over productive rearrangements. The table comes from immuneACCESS by way of TCRdb, which keeps in-frame sequences with V and J called. Part of the clones is missing from these tables; in studies checked, under half for an unresolved V gene and the rest for unknown reasons. V and J calls and clone size follow that table, whereas D and trimming were derived from the DNA. This sample holds hundreds of thousands of clones; roughly nine tenths were observed only once. Around 8% of the sample rests with the top ten.

Spanning cysteine to phenylalanine, the CDR3 consists of 12 amino acids. The CDR3 DNA has 36 bases and is translated from base 1. Sequences MNHEY (CDR1) and SVGAGI (CDR2) are obtained from the germline V gene. V is clipped by 5 bases and J by 5 bases, and the sequence between their germline boundaries is 9 bases long. One collaborating source in Seattle enrolled patients while the patients were actively infected and followed the patients over time throughout the course of disease. Whole blood was collected in K2EDTA tubes by collaborating institutions according to the institutions' own protocols. Collaborator samples were shipped for TCRbeta analysis as frozen whole blood, isolated PBMCs, or DNA extracted from either sample type. Note on this clone: Its antigen has not been determined. Per-base qualities were not stored, and no clone one base away is much larger.

The specimen was peripheral blood. The clonotype originates from a woman aged 45-65 years with COVID-19, enrolled during active disease. The chain couples TRBV6-5 to TRBJ2-5, and the D gene may be TRBD1, 5 bases matching. The CDR3 amino acid sequence is: CASSLSGETQYF. In nucleotides, the sequence is TGTGCCAGCAGTCTGTCAGGGGAGACCCAGTACTTC.